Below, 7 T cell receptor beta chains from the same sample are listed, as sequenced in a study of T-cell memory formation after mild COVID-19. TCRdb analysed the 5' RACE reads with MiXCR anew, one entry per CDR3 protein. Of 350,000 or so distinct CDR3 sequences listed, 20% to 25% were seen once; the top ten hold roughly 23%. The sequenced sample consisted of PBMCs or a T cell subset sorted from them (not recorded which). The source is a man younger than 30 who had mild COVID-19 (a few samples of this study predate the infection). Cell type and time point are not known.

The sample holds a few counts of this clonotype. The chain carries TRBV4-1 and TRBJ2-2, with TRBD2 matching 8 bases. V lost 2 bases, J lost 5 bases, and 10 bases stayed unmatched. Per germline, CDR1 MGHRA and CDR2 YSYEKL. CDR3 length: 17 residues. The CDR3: CASSQPTGGQSTGELFF. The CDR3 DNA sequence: TGCGCCAGCAGCCAACCTACGGGGGGGCAATCGACCGGGGAGCTGTTTTTT.

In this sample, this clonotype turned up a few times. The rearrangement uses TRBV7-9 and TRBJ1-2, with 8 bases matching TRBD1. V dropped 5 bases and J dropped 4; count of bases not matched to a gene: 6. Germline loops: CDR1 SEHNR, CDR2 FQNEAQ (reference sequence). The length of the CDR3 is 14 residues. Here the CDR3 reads CASSPDRDFYGYTF. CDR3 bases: TGTGCCAGCAGCCCGGACAGGGATTTCTATGGCTACACCTTC. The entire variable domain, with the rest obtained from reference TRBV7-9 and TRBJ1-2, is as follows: DTGVSQNPRHKITKRGQNVTFRCDPISEHNRLYWYRQTLGQGPEFLTYFQNEAQLEKSRLLSDRFSAERPKGSFSTLEIQRTEQGDSAMYLCASSPDRDFYGYTFGSGTRLTVV.

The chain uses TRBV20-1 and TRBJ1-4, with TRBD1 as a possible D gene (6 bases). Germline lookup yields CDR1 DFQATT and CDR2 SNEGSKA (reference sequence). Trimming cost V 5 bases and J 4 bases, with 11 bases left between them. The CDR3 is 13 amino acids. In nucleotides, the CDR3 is TGCAGTGCTCCGACAGGCCTTAATGAAAAACTGTTTTTT. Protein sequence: CSAPTGLNEKLFF.

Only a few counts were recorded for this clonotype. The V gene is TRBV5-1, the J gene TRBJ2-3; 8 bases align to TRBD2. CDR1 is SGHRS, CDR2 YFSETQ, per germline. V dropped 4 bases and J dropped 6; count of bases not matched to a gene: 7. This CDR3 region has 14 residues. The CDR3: CASSSSPGGDTQYF. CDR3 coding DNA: TGCGCCAGCAGCAGCTCCCCGGGGGGGGATACGCAGTATTTT.

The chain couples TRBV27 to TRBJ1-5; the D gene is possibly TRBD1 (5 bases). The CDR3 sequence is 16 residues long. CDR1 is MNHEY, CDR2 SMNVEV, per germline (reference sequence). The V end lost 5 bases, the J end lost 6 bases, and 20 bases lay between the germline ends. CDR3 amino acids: CASSPPCEGMGQPQHF. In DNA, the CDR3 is TGTGCCAGCAGTCCCCCATGTGAGGGGATGGGTCAGCCCCAGCATTTT.

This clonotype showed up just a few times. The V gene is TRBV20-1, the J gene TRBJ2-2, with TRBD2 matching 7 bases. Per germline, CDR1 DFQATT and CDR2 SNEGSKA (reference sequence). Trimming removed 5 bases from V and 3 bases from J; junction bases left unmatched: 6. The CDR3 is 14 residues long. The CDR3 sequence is CSAAPSGYTGELFF. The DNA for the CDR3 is TGCAGTGCTGCGCCTAGCGGATACACCGGGGAGCTGTTTTTT.

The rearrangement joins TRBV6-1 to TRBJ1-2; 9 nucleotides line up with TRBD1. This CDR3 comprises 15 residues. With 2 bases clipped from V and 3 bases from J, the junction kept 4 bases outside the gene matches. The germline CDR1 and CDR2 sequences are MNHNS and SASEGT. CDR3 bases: TGTGCCAGCAGTGAATCTACAGGGGGCTACTATGGCTACACCTTC. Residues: CASSESTGGYYGYTF.